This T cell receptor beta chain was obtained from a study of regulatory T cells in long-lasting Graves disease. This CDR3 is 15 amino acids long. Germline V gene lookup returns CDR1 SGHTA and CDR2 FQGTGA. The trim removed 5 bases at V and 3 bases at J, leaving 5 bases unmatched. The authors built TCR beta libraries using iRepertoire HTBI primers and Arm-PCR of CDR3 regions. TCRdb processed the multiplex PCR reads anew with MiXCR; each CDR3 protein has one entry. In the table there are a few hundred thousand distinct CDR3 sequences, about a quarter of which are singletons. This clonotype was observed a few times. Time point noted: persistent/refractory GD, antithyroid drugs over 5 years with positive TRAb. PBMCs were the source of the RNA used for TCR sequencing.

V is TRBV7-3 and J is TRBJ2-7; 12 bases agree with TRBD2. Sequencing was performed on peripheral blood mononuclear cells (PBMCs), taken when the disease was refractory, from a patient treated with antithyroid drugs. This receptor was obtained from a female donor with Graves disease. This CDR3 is CASSPRLAGVYEQYF. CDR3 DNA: TGTGCCAGCAGCCCCCGACTAGCGGGAGTCTACGAGCAGTACTTC.